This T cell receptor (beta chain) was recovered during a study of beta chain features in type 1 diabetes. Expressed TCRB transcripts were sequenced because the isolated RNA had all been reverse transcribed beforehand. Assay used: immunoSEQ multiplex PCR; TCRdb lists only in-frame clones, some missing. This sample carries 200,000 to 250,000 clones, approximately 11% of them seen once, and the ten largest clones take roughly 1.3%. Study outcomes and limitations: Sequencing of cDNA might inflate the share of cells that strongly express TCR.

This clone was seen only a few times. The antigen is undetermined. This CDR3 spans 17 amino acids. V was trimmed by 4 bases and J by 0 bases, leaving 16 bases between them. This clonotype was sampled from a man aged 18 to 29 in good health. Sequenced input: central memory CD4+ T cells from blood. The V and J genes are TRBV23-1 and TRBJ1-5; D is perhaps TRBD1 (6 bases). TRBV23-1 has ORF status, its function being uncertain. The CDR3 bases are TGCGCCAGCAGTCTCCTCGGGACACCTTATAGCAATCAGCCCCAGCATTTT. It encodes CASSLLGTPYSNQPQHF.